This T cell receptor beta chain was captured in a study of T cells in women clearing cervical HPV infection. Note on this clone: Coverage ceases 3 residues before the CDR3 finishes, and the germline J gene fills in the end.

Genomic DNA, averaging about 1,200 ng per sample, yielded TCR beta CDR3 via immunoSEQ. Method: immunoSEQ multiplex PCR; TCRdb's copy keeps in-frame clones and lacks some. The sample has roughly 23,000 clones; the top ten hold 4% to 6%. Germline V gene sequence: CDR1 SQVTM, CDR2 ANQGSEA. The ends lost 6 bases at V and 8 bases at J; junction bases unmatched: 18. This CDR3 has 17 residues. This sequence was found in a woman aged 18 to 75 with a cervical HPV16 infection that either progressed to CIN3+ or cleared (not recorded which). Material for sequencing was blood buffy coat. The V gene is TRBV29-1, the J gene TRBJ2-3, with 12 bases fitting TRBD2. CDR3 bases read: TGCAGCGTCCCAAGGGCACTAGCGGGAGGCGCAAGCGGTACG. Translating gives CSVPRALAGGASGT. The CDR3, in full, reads CSVPRALAGGASGTQYF.